Each of the 2 T cell receptor beta chains below was sequenced from the same sample in a study of T cells in Graves' hyperthyroidism and ophthalmopathy. The investigators amplified TCR beta CDR3 regions from RNA transcripts. The HTBI primer set drove a first-round RT-PCR of the TCR CDR3. TCRdb re-analysed the multiplex PCR reads in MiXCR, keeping a single row per CDR3 protein. The sample holds 600,000 or so distinct CDR3 sequences, about 16% seen once. The sample was blood. The receptors stem from a woman aged 25 to 39 with Graves' hyperthyroidism.

This clonotype was seen ten or more times. The rearrangement joins TRBV7-2 to TRBJ1-1; the D is unclear. This CDR3 spans 14 amino acids. Germline V gene sequence: CDR1 SGHTA, CDR2 FQGNSA. V lost 4 bases and J lost 11, with 20 bases in between. CDR3 coding DNA: TGTGCCAGCAGCTCCTGGGGAGGGCGCCGCGATGCTTTCTTT. This sequence encodes CASSSWGGRRDAFF.

The rearrangement uses TRBV7-2 and TRBJ2-7; D call uncertain. This CDR3 has 14 amino acids. Looked up from germline, CDR1 is SGHTA and CDR2 is FQGNSA. The germline V and J ends were trimmed by 0 bases and 3 bases, with 9 bases remaining between them. The chain's CDR3 is CASSLAAPRYEQYF. The CDR3 DNA is TGTGCCAGCAGCTTAGCAGCGCCGCGCTACGAGCAGTACTTC.